The source of this TCR beta chain is a study of Graves' ophthalmopathy and Graves' hyperthyroidism. Points from the study as a whole: Sensitivity of 85% to 90% and specificity of nearly 82% were achieved when a 13-signature model separated ophthalmopathy from stable hyperthyroidism.

The sample holds many counts of this clonotype. The antigen is not known. As the template, RNA transcripts were used to amplify TCR beta CDR3 regions. The first round was an RT-PCR with HTBI primers, and the second round was a multiplex PCR. TCRdb re-analysed the multiplex PCR reads in MiXCR, keeping a single row per CDR3 protein. This table has roughly 400,000 distinct CDR3 sequences, about 16% appearing once. The ends lost 7 bases at V and 2 bases at J; junction bases unmatched: 6. The CDR3 totals 15 residues. This receptor was taken from a woman aged 18-29 years with stable Graves' hyperthyroidism. This sequence joins TRBV12-3 or TRBV12-4 and TRBJ1-5; 9 nucleotides agree with TRBD1. Sequenced input: peripheral blood. The CDR3 region is CASTWTGAGNQPQHF. As DNA, the CDR3 is TGTGCCAGCACCTGGACAGGGGCAGGCAATCAGCCCCAGCATTTT.